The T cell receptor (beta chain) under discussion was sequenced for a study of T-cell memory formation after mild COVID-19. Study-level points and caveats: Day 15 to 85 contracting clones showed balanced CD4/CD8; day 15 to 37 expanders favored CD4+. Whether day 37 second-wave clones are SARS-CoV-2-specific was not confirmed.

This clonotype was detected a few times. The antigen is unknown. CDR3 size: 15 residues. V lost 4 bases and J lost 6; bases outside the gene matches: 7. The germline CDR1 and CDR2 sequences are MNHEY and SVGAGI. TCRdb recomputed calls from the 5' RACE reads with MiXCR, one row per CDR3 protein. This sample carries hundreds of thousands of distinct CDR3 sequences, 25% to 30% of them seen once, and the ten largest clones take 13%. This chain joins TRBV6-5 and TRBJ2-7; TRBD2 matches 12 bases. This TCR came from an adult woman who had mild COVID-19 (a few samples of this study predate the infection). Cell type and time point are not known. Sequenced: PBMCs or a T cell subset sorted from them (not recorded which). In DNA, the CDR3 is TGTGCCAGCAGTTCCACTAGCGGGAGGTTGGGCGAGCAGTACTTC. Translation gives CASSSTSGRLGEQYF.